This TCR beta chain was recorded in a study of T cell responses to AZD1222 COVID-19 vaccine (dated by TCRdb to the early 2020s). About the investigation overall: A total of 233 trial participants underwent TCR sequencing, of whom around 200 received two doses of AZD1222 and around 25 received two doses of the MenACWY control vaccine. Enrollment into the trials was organized by age into subgroups of 18-55, 56-69 and 70-plus years, and those subgroups contained roughly 160, 29 and 62 TCR-sequenced participants, respectively. On the study overall, not on this receptor specifically: No day 14 peak-response samples were available, so repertoires were characterized only after the peak T cell response. Nearly half of unique spike-specific TCRs reportedly recognized epitopes outside regions mutated in the B.1.351 and B.1.1.7 variants. Vaccine-associated CD4 TCRs spanned the whole spike protein, with dominant responses in regions 160-218 and 743-854. Only five or six AZD1222 recipients were SARS-CoV-2 seropositive at baseline, limiting conclusions about previously exposed vaccinees. In the small 56-69-year group, the increase in depth fell short of significance, most likely because of low power. Most participants were white British and females outnumbered males, and the authors suggested that clonal diversity may have been underestimated. After two AZD1222 doses, both the breadth and the depth of spike-specific TCRs were significantly higher than at day 0 and than in MenACWY recipients.

In this sample, this clone turned up once. Its binding antigen is unknown. No base qualities exist here, and no much larger clone lies one base off it. V loses 6 bases of germline sequence and J loses 6 bases, and the interval between the two ends is 20 bases. The cysteine opens and the phenylalanine closes a CDR3 of 15 amino acids. CDR3 DNA is the only sequence kept; it has 45 bases, read in frame from the first base. CDR1 and CDR2 are read off the germline V gene (reference sequence) as MNHEY and SMNVEV. The CDR3 regions of human TCRbeta chains were analyzed by immunosequencing. The published analysis was carried out like this. Repertoire TCRs were checked for matches against a reference library of SARS-CoV-2-specific TCRs that had been generated using the MIRA antigen-specificity platform. Breadth was defined as the fraction of unique TCRs that were SARS-CoV-2-associated. Depth was defined as the fraction of total T cells that were SARS-CoV-2-associated. Using the MIRA data, every spike-specific TCR was mapped to the spike region that the TCR reacted to and assigned to either a CD4 or a CD8 class. Log10-transformed breadth and depth values were compared by one-way ANOVA with Sidak's multiple comparisons tests. Entries here come from immuneACCESS through TCRdb and include only in-frame sequences with V and J called. Some clones fail to appear in such tables; in the studies checked, an unresolved V gene covers under half of the shortfall, and the cause of the remainder is unknown. That table is the source of V, J and clone size, and D and trimming were worked out from the DNA. The table for this sample lists some 120,000 clones; around 85% of them were counted only once. Clones ranked in the top ten supply 3.5% to 5.5% of the sample.

Explained via the paper, the time point label denotes: about 28 days (+/-7) after the second vaccine dose. AZD1222 recipients with second doses at about 4 weeks or about 12 weeks were pooled, because spike-specific TCR depth and breadth did not differ between schedules. The vaccinee samples were drawn from two UK trials, COV001 and COV002, one of which was a single-blind randomized controlled phase 2/3 trial testing AZD1222 (ChAdOx1 nCoV-19) in healthy adults. Trial participant PBMC samples were collected at day 0 and day 28 after the second dose for TCRbeta chain sequencing. The sequence joins TRBV27 to TRBJ1-1, with TRBD1 as a weak D call on 5 bases. This TCR was sampled from an adult who received the AZD1222 COVID-19 vaccine. The sample here was peripheral blood, taken 28 days after the second AZD1222 dose. This receptor has the CDR3 CASRQVNAGHAEAFF. Here is the DNA: TGTGCCAGCAGACAAGTAAACGCAGGGCACGCTGAAGCTTTCTTT.